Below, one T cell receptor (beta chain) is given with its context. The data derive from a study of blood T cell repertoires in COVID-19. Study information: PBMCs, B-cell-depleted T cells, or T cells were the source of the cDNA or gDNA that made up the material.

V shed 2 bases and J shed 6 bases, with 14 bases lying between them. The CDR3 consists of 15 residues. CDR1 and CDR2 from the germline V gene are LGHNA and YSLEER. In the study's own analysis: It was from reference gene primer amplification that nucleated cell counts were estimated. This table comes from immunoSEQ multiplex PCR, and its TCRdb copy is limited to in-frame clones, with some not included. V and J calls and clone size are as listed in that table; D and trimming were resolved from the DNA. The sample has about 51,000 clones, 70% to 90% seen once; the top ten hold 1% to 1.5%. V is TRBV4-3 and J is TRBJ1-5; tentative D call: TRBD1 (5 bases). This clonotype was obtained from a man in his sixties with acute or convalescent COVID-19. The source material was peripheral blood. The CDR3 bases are TGCGCCAGCAGCCAAAACACAGGTTCAACTCAGCCCCAGCATTTT. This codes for CASSQNTGSTQPQHF.